This T cell receptor beta chain was recovered during a study of T cell repertoires in cytomegalovirus infection. Study-wide context: Recently identified HLA-C-restricted CMV epitopes and well-studied HLA-B-restricted CMV epitopes were used by the study. Matching HLA type, along with CMV infection, was indicated by public TCR beta signatures.

Overall study findings and caveats: It was HLA-C-restricted CMV-specific TCR beta clonotypes that dominated the response ex vivo. Based on cumulative public TCR beta family frequency, carriers of CMV plus the relevant HLA were identified.

The CDR3 has 15 amino acids. V was clipped by 0 bases and J by 5 bases, with 13 bases between them. Germline V gene data show CDR1 as MNHNY and CDR2 as SVGAGI (reference sequence). TCRdb analysed the reads with MiXCR anew, one entry per CDR3 protein. The repertoire consists of 650,000 to 900,000 distinct CDR3 sequences, with almost 30% occurring once and the leading ten covering approximately 14%. This clonotype was counted only a few times. Its specificity is unknown. The TCR sequence derives from a human donor in good health (CMV status not recorded). Some clones in this sample may be carry-over from other donors' samples. Sequenced material: cultured CD8+ T cells from PBMCs, taken from culture after CMV antigen stimulation. The chain recombines TRBV6-6 with TRBJ1-2, with D perhaps TRBD1 (6 bases). CDR3 DNA sequence: TGTGCCAGCAGTTACTCCAAGGACAGCTTATATGGCTACACCTTC. Amino acid sequence: CASSYSKDSLYGYTF.